This T cell receptor (beta chain) was sequenced for a study of T-cell memory formation after mild COVID-19. Study outcomes and limitations: A second wave expanding day 15 to 37 was CD4+-biased; contracting clones were balanced. Some clones that responded were present in memory (sampled pre-infection), which suggests cross-reactive memory joined. Mainly CM and EM harbored the contracting CD4+ clones; mainly EMRA harbored the CD8+ ones.

V lost 5 bases to trimming and J lost 2 bases; unmatched junction nucleotides: 7. The CDR3 spans 17 residues. Germline lookup yields CDR1 MNHEY and CDR2 SMNVEV (reference sequence). From the 5' RACE reads, TCRdb called clonotypes with MiXCR, one entry per CDR3 protein. In the table there are hundreds of thousands of distinct CDR3 sequences, over 15% of which are singletons. This clonotype was seen more than once but under ten times. The antigen remains unidentified. This chain joins TRBV27 and TRBJ2-6; 9 nucleotides agree with TRBD1. What was sequenced was PBMCs or a T cell subset sorted from them (not recorded which). The TCR was taken from an adult woman who had mild COVID-19 (a few samples of this study predate the infection). Cell type and time point are not known. CDR3 DNA sequence: TGTGCCAGCAGTCCGGGACAGGGAGTACCTGGGGCCAACGTCCTGACTTTC. This gives the protein CASSPGQGVPGANVLTF.